What follows are 18 T cell receptor beta chains derived from one specimen sequenced in a study of T cell repertoires in cytomegalovirus infection. From the reads, TCRdb called clonotypes with MiXCR, one entry per CDR3 protein. The table shows about 130,000 distinct CDR3 sequences, with roughly 9% occurring only once. What was sequenced was PBMCs. The receptors were gathered from a human donor in good health (CMV status not recorded). Some clones in this sample may be carry-over from other donors' samples.

This clonotype was seen repeatedly, ten times or more. The gene calls are TRBV20-1 and TRBJ1-1, with a possible D match to TRBD1 (6 bases). Germline CDR1 DFQATT, CDR2 SNEGSKA (reference sequence). The CDR3 contains 11 residues. Trimming shortened V by 5 bases and J by 7 bases, and 11 bases separated the two germline ends. The CDR3 nucleotides read TGCAGTGCTGTCCGGGACATTGAAGCTTTCTTT. It codes for CSAVRDIEAFF.

A single count supports this clonotype. An end of the junction does not agree with germline; a read error may underlie this. The V call is TRBV20-1, the J call TRBJ2-1, with 7 positions matching TRBD2. This CDR3 has 15 amino acids. Germline CDR1 DFQATT, CDR2 SNEGSKA (reference sequence). In DNA, the CDR3 is TGCAGTGCTAGAGATCCGCGGGGGAGCTACGATGAGCAGTTCTTC. Amino acids: CSARDPRGSYDEQFF.

This clonotype has at least ten counts. J is TRBJ2-2 and V is TRBV7-2; D might be TRBD1 (5 bases). V was trimmed by 5 bases and J by 3 bases, leaving 10 bases between them. CDR1 is SGHTA, CDR2 FQGNSA, per germline. This CDR3 spans 14 amino acids. The CDR3 sequence is CASSIDSYTGELFF. The CDR3, as DNA: TGTGCCAGCAGCATTGACAGTTACACCGGGGAGCTGTTTTTT.

This clonotype was detected ten times or more. The chain uses TRBV4-1 and TRBJ1-1; D is unclear. Germline V gene lookup returns CDR1 MGHRA and CDR2 YSYEKL. V was trimmed by 4 bases and J by 3 bases, leaving 12 bases between them. This CDR3 is 14 amino acids long. This CDR3 reads CASSLEPQHTEAFF. Here the CDR3 DNA reads TGCGCCAGCAGCCTCGAACCACAACACACTGAAGCTTTCTTT.

V and J are TRBV29-1 and TRBJ2-7; tentative D call: TRBD1 (6 bases). Trimming removed 6 bases at V and 4 bases at J, with 16 bases between. This CDR3 contains 13 residues. Germline loops: CDR1 SQVTM, CDR2 ANQGSEA. CDR3 DNA: TGCAGCGTGGCCTTGGGGGCCGGGTACGAGCAGTACTTC. Amino acids: CSVALGAGYEQYF.

This clonotype was counted ten times or more. V is TRBV6-5 and J is TRBJ2-1, with D maybe TRBD2 (5 bases). The CDR3 contains 14 residues. Trimming took off 0 bases at V and 4 bases at J, with 7 bases between the two ends. Germline V gene data show CDR1 as MNHEY and CDR2 as SVGAGI. The CDR3 DNA sequence: TGTGCCAGCAGTTACTCTGGGGAGTACAATGAGCAGTTCTTC. Translating it yields CASSYSGEYNEQFF.

In its sample, this clonotype was seen many times. The chain uses TRBV7-2 and TRBJ1-1; D is undetermined. Germline CDR1 is SGHTA and CDR2 is FQGNSA. CDR3 length: 14 amino acids. The V end was cut by 3 bases, the J end by 4 bases, with 12 bases between. The DNA of the CDR3 is TGTGCCAGCAGCTTTCCTTGGGGAGGCACTGAAGCTTTCTTT. Protein sequence: CASSFPWGGTEAFF.

The chain recombines TRBV5-1 with TRBJ2-3, with D perhaps TRBD1 (5 bases). The V and J ends lost 4 bases and 1 base respectively, with 22 bases between them. The CDR3 is made up of 18 amino acids. Per the germline V gene, CDR1 is SGHRS and CDR2 is YFSETQ. The CDR3 DNA reads TGCGCCAGCAGCCCTACCCAAAAGGCGCAGGGTGGCACAGATACGCAGTATTTT. It specifies CASSPTQKAQGGTDTQYF. The whole variable domain, remainder taken from reference TRBV5-1 and TRBJ2-3, is KAGVTQTPRYLIKTRGQQVTLSCSPISGHRSVSWYQQTPGQGLQFLFEYFSETQRNKGNFPGRFSGRQFSNSRSEMNVSTLELGDSALYLCASSPTQKAQGGTDTQYFGPGTRLTVL.

This clonotype was seen many times. V and J are TRBV10-2 and TRBJ2-6; no reliable D call. Trimming left V 6 bases short and J 0 bases short, with 15 bases between. Looked up from germline, CDR1 is WSHSY and CDR2 is SAAADI. The CDR3 is made up of 17 amino acids. DNA of the CDR3: TGCGCCAGCAGCCCCTGGGCAGGCCCCTCTGGGGCCAACGTCCTGACTTTC. It specifies CASSPWAGPSGANVLTF.

The sample holds many counts of this clonotype. The chain uses TRBV11-2 and TRBJ2-1, with D possibly matching TRBD2 (6 bases). With 8 bases removed from V and 11 bases from J, the gap between germline ends came to 16 bases. Germline CDR1 is SGHAT and CDR2 is FQNNGV. The CDR3 extends over 12 amino acids. The CDR3 spells CASGFGGAKQFF. The CDR3 DNA sequence: TGTGCCAGCGGGTTCGGCGGGGCGAAGCAGTTCTTC.

This clonotype has more than one count but fewer than ten. The chain carries TRBV20-1 and TRBJ1-6; no definite D call. This CDR3 contains 15 residues. V lost 0 bases, J lost 6 bases, and 12 bases lay in between. Germline CDR1 and CDR2: DFQATT and SNEGSKA (reference sequence). CDR3 sequence: CSARDYRRINSPLHF. The CDR3 DNA sequence: TGCAGTGCTAGAGATTATCGTCGTATTAATTCACCCCTCCACTTT.

Many counts were recorded for this clonotype. This chain joins TRBV12-3 or TRBV12-4 and TRBJ1-2, with 7 bases lining up with TRBD1. This CDR3 has 14 amino acids. V was pared by 4 bases and J by 3 bases, with 5 bases of the junction left unmatched. The CDR3 spells CASSSQGGYYGYTF. Written as DNA, the CDR3 is TGTGCCAGCAGTTCCCAGGGGGGATACTATGGCTACACCTTC.

V and J are TRBV5-4 and TRBJ2-2, with a tentative D call TRBD1 (6 bases). The CDR3 extends over 15 amino acids. Germline V gene data show CDR1 as SGHNT and CDR2 as YYREEE (reference sequence). V gave up 3 bases and J gave up 4 bases, with 13 bases separating them. In DNA, the CDR3 is TGTGCCAGCAGCTCCGGGTTACAGGGCACCGGGGAGCTGTTTTTT. As protein: CASSSGLQGTGELFF. Looking up the rest from reference TRBV5-4 and TRBJ2-2 gives the full variable domain: ETGVTQSPTHLIKTRGQQVTLRCSSQSGHNTVSWYQQALGQGPQFIFQYYREEENGRGNFPPRFSGLQFPNYSSELNVNALELDDSALYLCASSSGLQGTGELFFGEGSRLTVL.

This clonotype came up a few times. The chain couples TRBV2 to TRBJ2-6, with unresolved D. Looked up from germline, CDR1 is SNHLY and CDR2 is FYNNEI. Trimming took off 3 bases at V and 4 bases at J, with 7 bases between the two ends. There are 14 residues in the CDR3. The CDR3 reads CASSEGRGANVLTF. The DNA of the CDR3 is TGTGCCAGCAGTGAGGGTCGGGGGGCCAACGTCCTGACTTTC.

This clonotype was counted only a few times. The chain recombines TRBV29-1 with TRBJ1-1, with a possible D match to TRBD1 (6 bases). With 6 bases removed from V and 5 bases from J, the gap between germline ends came to 10 bases. Per germline, CDR1 SQVTM and CDR2 ANQGSEA. There are 11 residues in the CDR3. CDR3 bases: TGCAGCGTGGAGGGGGGGACTGAAGCTTTCTTT. Its translation is CSVEGGTEAFF. Looking up the rest from reference TRBV29-1 and TRBJ1-1 gives the full variable domain: SAVISQKPSRDICQRGTSLTIQCQVDSQVTMMFWYRQQPGQSLTLIATANQGSEATYESGFVIDKFPISRPNLTFSTLTVSNMSPEDSSIYLCSVEGGTEAFFGQGTRLTVV.

This clonotype has ten or more counts. The V gene is TRBV28, the J gene TRBJ1-1; D gene ambiguous. There are 12 residues in the CDR3. Trimming stripped 11 bases from V and 1 base from J, with 11 bases between. In germline, CDR1 is MDHEN, CDR2 SYDVKM. CDR3 sequence (DNA): TGTGCCGGAGGTCTGGGGAACACTGAAGCTTTCTTT. Translated: CAGGLGNTEAFF. The full variable domain, its missing parts supplied by reference TRBV28 and TRBJ1-1, is DVKVTQSSRYLVKRTGEKVFLECVQDMDHENMFWYRQDPGLGLRLIYFSYDVKMKEKGDIPEGYSVSREKKERFSLILESASTNQTSMYLCAGGLGNTEAFFGQGTRLTVV.

There are many counts of this clonotype. The V and J genes are TRBV2 and TRBJ2-4; D remains unclear. The CDR3 has 14 amino acids. Trimming cost V 5 bases and J 8 bases, with 16 bases left between them. Germline lookup yields CDR1 SNHLY and CDR2 FYNNEI. The CDR3 DNA follows: TGTGCCAGCAGTCCCTTGGCAATGACGGACATTCAGTACTTC. It codes for CASSPLAMTDIQYF.

This clonotype was found many times. This sequence joins TRBV7-9 and TRBJ2-5; D possibly corresponds to TRBD2 (5 bases). The V end was cut by 3 bases, the J end by 9 bases, with 14 bases between. The CDR3 totals 13 residues. CDR1 and CDR2 (germline): SEHNR, FQNEAQ (reference sequence). CDR3 protein: CASSLNGNGAQYF. The CDR3 coding sequence is TGTGCCAGCAGCTTGAACGGAAACGGGGCCCAGTACTTC.